This TCR beta chain was sequenced during a study of naive and memory T cell subsets. Regarding the study as a whole: Possibly reflecting memory cells re-expressing CD45RA, a few larger clonotypes occurred in naive repertoires, especially CD8. Between naive and memory subsets, TCR abundance power law exponents differed.

Both TRBC1 and TRBC2 were covered by a beta constant-region primer of two equimolar oligonucleotides. TCRdb re-derived calls from the UMI-ligation and nested PCR reads in MiXCR, one entry per CDR3 protein. The sample has some 150,000 distinct CDR3 sequences, about a sixth seen once. Germline V gene data show CDR1 as LGHDT and CDR2 as YNNKEL (reference sequence). V dropped 4 bases and J dropped 3; count of bases not matched to a gene: 0. This CDR3 contains 13 residues. This clonotype occurred a few times. Its specificity is unknown. The V call is TRBV3-1, the J call TRBJ1-1; TRBD1 matches 9 bases. The material sequenced was naive CD4+ T cells from blood. The clonotype originates from a human donor in good health. Here the CDR3 reads CASSRQGDTEAFF. The CDR3 DNA follows: TGTGCCAGCAGCCGACAGGGGGACACTGAAGCTTTCTTT.